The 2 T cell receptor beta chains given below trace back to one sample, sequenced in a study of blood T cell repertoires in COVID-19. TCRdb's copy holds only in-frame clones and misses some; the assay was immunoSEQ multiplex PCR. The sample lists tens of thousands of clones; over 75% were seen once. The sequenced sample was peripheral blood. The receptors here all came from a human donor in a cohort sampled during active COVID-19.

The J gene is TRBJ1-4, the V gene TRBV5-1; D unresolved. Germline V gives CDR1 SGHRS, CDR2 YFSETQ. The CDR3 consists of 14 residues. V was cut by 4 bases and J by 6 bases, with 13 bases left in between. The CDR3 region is CASSPGKDDEKLFF. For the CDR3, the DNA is TGCGCCAGCAGCCCCGGGAAGGACGATGAAAAACTGTTTTTT.

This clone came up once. CDR3 loop: CASSAIAGITDTQYF. Written as DNA, the CDR3 is TGTGCCAGCAGCGCTATAGCGGGGATCACAGATACGCAGTATTTT. The chain couples TRBV9 to TRBJ2-3, with 8 nucleotides matching TRBD2. The germline V gene encodes CDR1 SGDLS and CDR2 YYNGEE. This CDR3 contains 15 residues. V lost 3 bases to trimming and J lost 2 bases; unmatched junction nucleotides: 5.